The clone carrying this T cell receptor beta chain came up many times. The record originates from a study of T cells in Graves' hyperthyroidism and ophthalmopathy. The overall study: Sampling of peripheral blood happened at initial diagnosis, prior to any treatment.

TCR beta CDR3 sequences were amplified from RNA transcripts. HTBI primers drove first-round RT-PCR of the TCR CDR3. TCRdb fed the multiplex PCR reads into MiXCR, producing one record per CDR3 protein. The table records over 650,000 distinct CDR3 sequences, 16% of them present only once. Trimming took off 3 bases at V and 1 base at J, with 9 bases between the two ends. Looked up from germline, CDR1 is SQVTM and CDR2 is ANQGSEA. CDR3 length equals 13 residues. The source of this sequence is a man aged 18-30 years with Graves' hyperthyroidism. This chain connects TRBV29-1 to TRBJ2-5; no reliable D call. Input material: blood. The CDR3 DNA follows: TGCAGCGTTGATTTTGGGATCCAAGAGACCCAGTACTTC. It codes for CSVDFGIQETQYF.